Presented here are 8 T cell receptor beta chains from one specimen sequenced in a study of shared T cell receptors in the human thymus. Sequenced by immunoSEQ multiplex PCR; TCRdb stores in-frame clones only, minus some. The table records hundreds of thousands of clones, 85% to 95% of them present only once. The specimen was thymocytes. All receptors come from a human donor.

The chain uses TRBV7-9 and TRBJ2-1, with D hard to call. Germline CDR1 is SEHNR and CDR2 is FQNEAQ (reference sequence). CDR3 length: 15 amino acids. The ends were cut back, 5 bases at V and 3 bases at J, with 14 bases in the middle. The CDR3 DNA follows: TGTGCCAGCAGCCCGCGTTGGATTCTCTACAATGAGCAGTTCTTC. This codes for CASSPRWILYNEQFF. The full variable domain, in which reference TRBV7-9 and TRBJ2-1 provide the parts outside the CDR3, is DTGVSQNPRHKITKRGQNVTFRCDPISEHNRLYWYRQTLGQGPEFLTYFQNEAQLEKSRLLSDRFSAERPKGSFSTLEIQRTEQGDSAMYLCASSPRWILYNEQFFGPGTRLTVL.

This chain connects TRBV15 to TRBJ2-7, with TRBD1 matching 12 bases. Trimming cost V 1 base and J 3 bases; bases outside gene matches: 4. The CDR3 is 16 residues long. From germline, CDR1 is LNHNV and CDR2 YYDKDF (reference sequence). The CDR3 here is CATSRGGTGGHYEQYF. The CDR3 DNA reads TGTGCCACCAGCAGAGGAGGGACAGGGGGCCACTACGAGCAGTACTTC.

As regards this clone: Mismatch with germline at one junction end may stem from a read error. The V and J genes are TRBV25-1 and TRBJ1-1; maybe TRBD1 (5 bases). This CDR3 is built from 16 residues. CDR1 and CDR2 from the germline V gene are MGHDK and SYGVNS. The DNA for the CDR3 is TGTGCCGGCAGTGAATTTTGGGTTGGACAGAACACTGAAGCTTTCTTT. This translates into CAGSEFWVGQNTEAFF.

CDR3 sequence: CASSSGRDSNEKLFF. CDR3 DNA sequence: TGTGCCAGCAGTTCGGGTAGGGACAGCAATGAAAAACTGTTTTTT. The chain is built from TRBV28 and TRBJ1-4, with 7 bases fitting TRBD1. J was trimmed by 5 bases and V by 4 bases; bases with no gene match: 7. There are 15 residues in the CDR3. Germline V gives CDR1 MDHEN, CDR2 SYDVKM.

The CDR3 DNA follows: TGTGCCAGCAGCTCTGTAGGGCGCCGCCCCTACTACGAGCAGTACTTC. This gives the protein CASSSVGRRPYYEQYF. This chain links TRBV7-9 with TRBJ2-7; D is undetermined. Per germline, CDR1 SEHNR and CDR2 FQNEAQ (reference sequence). Deletions cut 4 bases from V and 3 bases from J, with 19 bases between. CDR3 length: 16 residues.

V usage is TRBV28 and J usage is TRBJ2-5, with 7 bases identical to TRBD2. The CDR3 loop spans 16 amino acids. Germline lookup yields CDR1 MDHEN and CDR2 SYDVKM. After removal of 5 bases from V and 1 base from J, the junction contained 10 bases not matched to a gene. CDR3 region: CASSLPSGEGQETQYF. DNA for the CDR3: TGTGCCAGCAGTCTCCCCTCCGGGGAGGGCCAAGAGACCCAGTACTTC.

The DNA of the CDR3 is TGCGCCAGCAGCGACAGGGGGACCGACACCGGGGAGCTGTTTTTT. It codes for CASSDRGTDTGELFF. This chain joins TRBV10-1 and TRBJ2-2; 9 nucleotides align to TRBD1. The CDR3 runs to 15 residues. From germline, CDR1 is WNHNN and CDR2 SYGVQD (reference sequence). V lost 6 bases to trimming and J lost 3 bases; unmatched junction nucleotides: 5.

The J gene is TRBJ2-7, the V gene TRBV27; 12 bases map to TRBD2. V lost 4 bases and J lost 3; bases outside the gene matches: 4. Germline V gene lookup returns CDR1 MNHEY and CDR2 SMNVEV (reference sequence). CDR3 size: 15 residues. CDR3 in amino acids: CASSSASGRDYEQYF. The CDR3 nucleotides are TGTGCCAGCAGTTCAGCTAGCGGGAGGGACTACGAGCAGTACTTC.